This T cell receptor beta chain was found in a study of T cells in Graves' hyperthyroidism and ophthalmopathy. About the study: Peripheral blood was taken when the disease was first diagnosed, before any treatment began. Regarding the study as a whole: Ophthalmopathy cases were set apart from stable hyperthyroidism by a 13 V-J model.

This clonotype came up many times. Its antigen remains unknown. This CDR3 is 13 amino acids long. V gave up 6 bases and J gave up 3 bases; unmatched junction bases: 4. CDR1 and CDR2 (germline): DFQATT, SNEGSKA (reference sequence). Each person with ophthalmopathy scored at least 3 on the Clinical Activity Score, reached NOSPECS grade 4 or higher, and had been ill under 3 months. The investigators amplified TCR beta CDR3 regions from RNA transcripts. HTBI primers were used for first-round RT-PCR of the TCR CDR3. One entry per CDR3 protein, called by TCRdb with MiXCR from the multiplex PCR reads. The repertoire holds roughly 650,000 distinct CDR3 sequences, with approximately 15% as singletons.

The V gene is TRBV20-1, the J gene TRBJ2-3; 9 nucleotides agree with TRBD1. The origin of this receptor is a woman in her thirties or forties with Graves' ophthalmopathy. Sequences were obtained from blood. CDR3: CSAPDRGTDTQYF. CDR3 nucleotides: TGCAGTGCCCCGGACAGGGGAACAGATACGCAGTATTTT.